In its sample, the clone carrying this TCR beta chain was seen a few times. Its antigen is not known. TCRdb called the 5' RACE reads again in MiXCR, with one record for every CDR3 protein. Seen here are tens of thousands of distinct CDR3 sequences, 20% to 30% observed once, and the top ten hold around 3.5%. Germline CDR1 is SGHVS and CDR2 is FNYEAQ. With 5 bases removed from V and 1 base from J, the gap between germline ends came to 11 bases. The CDR3 extends over 14 amino acids. General study results and limits: The TCR gene usage of tumor memory CD4+ T cells clustered together with blood and lymph node memory CD4+ cells and with lymph node naive CD4+ cells.

Source material: naive CD4+ T cells sorted from a lymph node. This sample's subset: naive CD4+ T cells, CD4+CD45RA+CD25-. The TCR originated in a female donor with breast cancer. The gene calls are TRBV7-6 and TRBJ1-2, with D unresolved. CDR3 sequence reads: CASSENNLNYGYTF. Here the CDR3 DNA reads TGTGCCAGCAGCGAAAATAATCTTAACTATGGCTACACCTTC.